This entry is about one T cell receptor beta chain. The sample belongs to a study of blood T cell repertoires in COVID-19. Background on the study: From the United States, Italy and Spain came samples of acute and convalescent COVID-19. T cells, B-cell-depleted T cells, or PBMCs supplied cDNA or gDNA.

Original methodology: It was from reference gene primer amplification that nucleated cell counts were estimated. Generated by immunoSEQ multiplex PCR, the TCRdb table keeps only in-frame clones and is missing some. Clone size and the V and J calls come from that table; the DNA yielded D and trimming. The table shows about 200,000 clones, with 70% to 90% occurring only once. This CDR3 has 14 amino acids. V lost 0 bases and J 10 bases, leaving 15 bases between the germline ends. From germline, CDR1 is MGHRA and CDR2 YSYEKL. The sample was peripheral blood. The source is a human donor with active or convalescent COVID-19. The donor label of this sample is uncertain. This sequence joins TRBV4-1 and TRBJ1-1; D is uncertain. CDR3 loop: CASSQESVPGGAFF. The DNA for the CDR3 is TGCGCCAGCAGCCAAGAGAGTGTACCCGGAGGAGCTTTCTTT.